Following are 15 T cell receptor beta chains from one sample sequenced in a study of post-analysis software for immune sequencing data (dated by TCRdb to about 2015). General study outcomes and caveats: Significantly higher frequencies in patients than in controls were found for a handful of TRBV segments, including TRBV5-6, TRBV5-1 and TRBV20-1.

Their target antigens are unknown. The library was obtained by PCR. TCRdb lists the instrument as Illumina HiSeq 2500. To reduce PCR and sequencing biases, unique molecular identifiers were built into the TCR beta cDNA libraries. The public reads were reprocessed in TCRdb via fastp at Q25 and MiXCR, keeping in-frame beta chains. Every distinct CDR3 protein forms one entry, paired with its most common genes and DNA. For this sample the table gives fewer than 850,000 distinct CDR3 sequences, of which 25% to 30% were detected only once. The ten largest clones represent around 0.6% of the sample. Sequences were obtained from blood. The receptors were gathered from a girl aged 10-17 years with multiple sclerosis.

The table lists this clonotype with a few counts. The chain is built from TRBV29-1 and TRBJ1-1; tentative D call: TRBD1 (6 bases). CDR1 and CDR2 (germline): SQVTM, ANQGSEA. V lost 5 bases and J 1 base, leaving 11 bases between the germline ends. This CDR3 comprises 13 residues. The CDR3 spells CSVIGQPNTEAFF. CDR3 nucleotides: TGCAGCGTTATCGGACAGCCGAACACTGAAGCTTTCTTT.

This clonotype has ten or more counts. The J gene is TRBJ1-2, the V gene TRBV29-1; TRBD1 matches at 9 bases. CDR1 and CDR2 (germline): SQVTM, ANQGSEA. This CDR3 comprises 13 residues. The V and J ends lost 3 bases and 8 bases, in that order; junction bases with no gene match: 7. The CDR3 DNA is TGCAGCGTTGATGCGACAGGGGGAAGCGGCTACACCTTC. Translated, it gives CSVDATGGSGYTF. The entire variable domain, with the rest obtained from reference TRBV29-1 and TRBJ1-2, is as follows: SAVISQKPSRDICQRGTSLTIQCQVDSQVTMMFWYRQQPGQSLTLIATANQGSEATYESGFVIDKFPISRPNLTFSTLTVSNMSPEDSSIYLCSVDATGGSGYTFGSGTRLTVV.

The gene calls are TRBV5-1 and TRBJ2-3; 8 bases line up with TRBD1. V was clipped by 4 bases and J by 2 bases; unmatched bases: 6. Germline V gene lookup returns CDR1 SGHRS and CDR2 YFSETQ. This CDR3 contains 15 residues. The CDR3 DNA is TGCGCCAGCAGCGCGGGGACAGGAGTCACAGATACGCAGTATTTT. This encodes CASSAGTGVTDTQYF. The variable domain in full, completed from reference TRBV5-1 and TRBJ2-3, reads KAGVTQTPRYLIKTRGQQVTLSCSPISGHRSVSWYQQTPGQGLQFLFEYFSETQRNKGNFPGRFSGRQFSNSRSEMNVSTLELGDSALYLCASSAGTGVTDTQYFGPGTRLTVL.

This clonotype was picked up a small number of times. V is TRBV20-1 and J is TRBJ1-1; D gene ambiguous. Germline V CDR1 and CDR2: DFQATT, SNEGSKA (reference sequence). V gave up 8 bases and J gave up 5 bases, with 15 bases separating them. This CDR3 spans 12 amino acids. CDR3 nucleotides: TGCAGTTCTCCCGATGGGGTAACTGAAGCTTTCTTT. Residues: CSSPDGVTEAFF.

In this sample, this clonotype turned up a few times. The chain has TRBV2 and TRBJ2-1; the D is unclear. The V gene's germline CDR1 is SNHLY and CDR2 FYNNEI. The length of the CDR3 is 12 residues. Trimming shortened V by 9 bases and J by 3 bases, and 9 bases separated the two germline ends. The CDR3 DNA is TGTGCCAGAAAACTGGGCTACAATGAGCAGTTCTTC. As protein: CARKLGYNEQFF.

Comment on this clonotype: A much larger clonotype is one base distant, so this may be a read error. This sequence joins TRBV29-1 and TRBJ2-1; D remains ambiguous. The J call may be faulty, since TRBJ2-7 better matches the DNA end. CDR1 is SQVTM, CDR2 ANQGSEA, per germline. The CDR3 has 12 residues. The CDR3 DNA follows: TGCAGCGCCCCGAGCTCCTACAATGAGCAGTACTTC. This codes for CSAPSSYNEQYF.

This chain links TRBV20-1 with TRBJ1-2, with unresolved D. The CDR3 is 13 residues long. V lost 2 bases, J lost 8 bases, and 15 bases lay in between. Per germline, CDR1 DFQATT and CDR2 SNEGSKA (reference sequence). CDR3 sequence: CSARPRQLSGYTF. The CDR3 DNA reads TGCAGTGCTAGACCCCGGCAGCTGAGCGGCTACACCTTC.

This clonotype was observed a handful of times. The chain recombines TRBV29-1 with TRBJ1-2; D is unclear. Trimming cost V 0 bases and J 4 bases, with 12 bases left between them. CDR1 and CDR2 from the germline V gene are SQVTM and ANQGSEA. This CDR3 contains 14 residues. The CDR3 sequence is CSVEDQGLSYGYTF. The CDR3 DNA is TGCAGCGTTGAAGATCAAGGGCTAAGCTATGGCTACACCTTC.

This clonotype occurred many times. The chain uses TRBV6-6 and TRBJ2-5; TRBD1 aligns across 9 bases. The germline gives CDR1 MNHNY, CDR2 SVGAGI (reference sequence). Germline trimming cut 7 bases from V and 4 bases from J; bases unmatched to any gene: 10. The CDR3 runs to 15 residues. DNA of the CDR3: TGTGCCAGCACCAAACCGACAGGGGGGGGAGAGACCCAGTACTTC. Encoded protein: CASTKPTGGGETQYF.

J is TRBJ2-2 and V is TRBV6-5; D gene ambiguous. Germline values: CDR1 MNHEY, CDR2 SVGAGI. CDR3 length equals 12 residues. The ends were cut back, 3 bases at V and 6 bases at J, with 5 bases in the middle. CDR3 nucleotides: TGTGCCAGCAGTTATGACGCCGGGGAGCTGTTTTTT. It yields the protein CASSYDAGELFF.

The V and J genes are TRBV12-3 or TRBV12-4 and TRBJ2-3; D ambiguous. The CDR3 contains 15 residues. V gave up 1 base and J gave up 6 bases, with 14 bases separating them. CDR3 sequence (DNA): TGTGCCAGCAGTTTAGGACCCGTCTCGGGTGATACGCAGTATTTT. This gives the protein CASSLGPVSGDTQYF.

There are a few counts of this clonotype. This sequence joins TRBV10-2 and TRBJ2-5; 8 bases line up with TRBD2. V trimming: 6 bases; J trimming: 3 bases; junction bases outside the gene matches: 6. Germline V gene sequence: CDR1 WSHSY, CDR2 SAAADI. The length of the CDR3 is 14 residues. Here the CDR3 reads CASRPTLAEETQYF. DNA of the CDR3: TGCGCCAGCAGGCCGACACTAGCGGAAGAGACCCAGTACTTC.

The J gene is TRBJ2-3, the V gene TRBV2, with 7 nucleotides matching TRBD2. Per germline, CDR1 SNHLY and CDR2 FYNNEI. Trimming took 3 bases from V and 5 from J; bases not matched to a gene: 8. CDR3 size: 15 residues. CDR3 nucleotides: TGTGCCAGCAGTGACTTTCTAGCGGAGGGAGATACGCAGTATTTT. Residues: CASSDFLAEGDTQYF.

Concerning this clonotype itself: Possible read error: a much larger clone is one base away. This rearrangement joins TRBV20-1 to TRBJ2-5; D remains ambiguous. Germline CDR1 and CDR2: DFQATT and SNEGSKA (reference sequence). V lost 6 bases, J lost 6 bases, and 17 bases lay in between. The CDR3 extends over 13 amino acids. CDR3 in amino acids: CSALNDALKTQYF. In DNA, the CDR3 is TGCAGTGCGCTTAACGACGCGTTAAAGACCCAGTACTTC.

This clonotype appeared a few times. The chain is built from TRBV4-1 and TRBJ2-7; D remains ambiguous. Per the germline V gene, CDR1 is MGHRA and CDR2 is YSYEKL. The CDR3 contains 14 residues. V shed 1 base and J shed 3 bases, with 10 bases lying between them. CDR3 amino acids: CASSQGPLYYEQYF. The CDR3 nucleotides read TGCGCCAGCAGCCAAGGGCCCCTATACTACGAGCAGTACTTC.